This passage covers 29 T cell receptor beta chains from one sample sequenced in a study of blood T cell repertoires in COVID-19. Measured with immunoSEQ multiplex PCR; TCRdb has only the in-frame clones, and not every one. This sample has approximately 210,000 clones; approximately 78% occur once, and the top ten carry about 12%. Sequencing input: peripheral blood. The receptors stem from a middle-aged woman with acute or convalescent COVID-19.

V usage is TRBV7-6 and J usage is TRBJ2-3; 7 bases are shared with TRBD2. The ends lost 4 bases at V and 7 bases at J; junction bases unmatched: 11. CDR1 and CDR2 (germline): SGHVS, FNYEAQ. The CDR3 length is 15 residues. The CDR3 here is CASSSIGGSSYTQYF. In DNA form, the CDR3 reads TGTGCCAGCAGCTCTATCGGCGGGAGTTCATATACGCAGTATTTT.

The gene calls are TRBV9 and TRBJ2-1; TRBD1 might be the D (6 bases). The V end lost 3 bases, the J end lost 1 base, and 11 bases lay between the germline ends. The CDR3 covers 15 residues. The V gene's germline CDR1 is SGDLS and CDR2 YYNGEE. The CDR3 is CASSDRQESYNEQFF. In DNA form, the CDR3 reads TGTGCCAGCAGCGACCGACAGGAATCCTACAATGAGCAGTTCTTC.

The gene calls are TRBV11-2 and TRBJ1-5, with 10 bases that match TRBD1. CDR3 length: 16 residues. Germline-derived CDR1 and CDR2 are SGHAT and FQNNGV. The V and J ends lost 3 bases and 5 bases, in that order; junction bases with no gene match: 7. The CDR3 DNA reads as TGTGCCAGCAGCTTGGACGGGACAGGGGTTTATCAGCCCCAGCATTTT. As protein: CASSLDGTGVYQPQHF.

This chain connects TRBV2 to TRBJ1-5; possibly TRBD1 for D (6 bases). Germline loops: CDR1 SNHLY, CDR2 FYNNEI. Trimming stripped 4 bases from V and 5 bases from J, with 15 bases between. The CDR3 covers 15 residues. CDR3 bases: TGTGCCAGCAGTGGCGTCAGGGGACACCATCAGCCCCAGCATTTT. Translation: CASSGVRGHHQPQHF.

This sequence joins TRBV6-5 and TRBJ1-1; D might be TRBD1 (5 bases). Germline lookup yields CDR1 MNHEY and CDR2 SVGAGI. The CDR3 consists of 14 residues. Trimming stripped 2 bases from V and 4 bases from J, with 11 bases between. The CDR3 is CASSYSRGSTEAFF. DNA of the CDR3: TGTGCCAGCAGTTACAGTCGGGGGAGCACTGAAGCTTTCTTT.

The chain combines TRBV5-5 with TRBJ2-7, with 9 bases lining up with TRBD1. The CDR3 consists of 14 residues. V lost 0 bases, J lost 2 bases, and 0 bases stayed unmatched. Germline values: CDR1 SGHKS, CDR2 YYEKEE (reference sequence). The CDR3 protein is CASSLGQGAYEQYF. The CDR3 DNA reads TGTGCCAGCAGCTTGGGACAGGGGGCCTACGAGCAGTACTTC. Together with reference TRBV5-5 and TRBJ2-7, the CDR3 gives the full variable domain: DAGVTQSPTHLIKTRGQQVTLRCSPISGHKSVSWYQQVLGQGPQFIFQYYEKEERGRGNFPDRFSARQFPNYSSELNVNALLLGDSALYLCASSLGQGAYEQYFGPGTRLTVT.

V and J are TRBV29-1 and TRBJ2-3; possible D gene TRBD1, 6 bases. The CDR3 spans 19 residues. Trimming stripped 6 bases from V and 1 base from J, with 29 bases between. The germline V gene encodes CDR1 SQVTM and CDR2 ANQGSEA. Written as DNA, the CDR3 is TGCAGCGTCCGAGGCGGTACAGGGCTAGGGAGCTATGGCACAGATACGCAGTATTTT. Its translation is CSVRGGTGLGSYGTDTQYF.

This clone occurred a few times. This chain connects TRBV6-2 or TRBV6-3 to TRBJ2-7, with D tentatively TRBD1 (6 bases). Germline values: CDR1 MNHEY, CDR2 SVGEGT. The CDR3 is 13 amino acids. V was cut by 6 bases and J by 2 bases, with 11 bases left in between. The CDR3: CASSDRLTYEQYF. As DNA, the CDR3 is TGTGCCAGCAGCGACAGGTTAACCTACGAGCAGTACTTC.

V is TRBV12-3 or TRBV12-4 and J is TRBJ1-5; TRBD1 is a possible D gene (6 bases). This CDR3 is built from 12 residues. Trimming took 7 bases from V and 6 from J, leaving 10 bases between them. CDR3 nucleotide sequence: TGTGCCAGCAAGACAGGCCGTCAGCCCCAGCATTTT. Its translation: CASKTGRQPQHF.

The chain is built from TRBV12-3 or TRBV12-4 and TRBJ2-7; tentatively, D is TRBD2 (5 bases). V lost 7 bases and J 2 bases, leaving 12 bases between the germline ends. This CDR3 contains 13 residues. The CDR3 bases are TGTGCCAGCAATCGGGGAAAGCCCTACGAGCAGTACTTC. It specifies CASNRGKPYEQYF.

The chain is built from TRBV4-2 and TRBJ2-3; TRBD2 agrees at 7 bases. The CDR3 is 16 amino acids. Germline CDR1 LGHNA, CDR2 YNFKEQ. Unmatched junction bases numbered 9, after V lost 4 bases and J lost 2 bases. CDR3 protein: CASSPPRSGTTDTQYF. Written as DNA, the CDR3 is TGTGCCAGCAGCCCCCCGAGGAGCGGGACCACAGATACGCAGTATTTT.

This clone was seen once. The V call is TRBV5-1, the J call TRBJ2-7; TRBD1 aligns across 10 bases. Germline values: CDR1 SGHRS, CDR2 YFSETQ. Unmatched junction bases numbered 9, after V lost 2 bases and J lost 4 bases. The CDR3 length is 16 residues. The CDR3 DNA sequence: TGCGCCAGCAGCTTCTCTGGACAGGGGGTGGGTTACGAGCAGTACTTC. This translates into CASSFSGQGVGYEQYF.

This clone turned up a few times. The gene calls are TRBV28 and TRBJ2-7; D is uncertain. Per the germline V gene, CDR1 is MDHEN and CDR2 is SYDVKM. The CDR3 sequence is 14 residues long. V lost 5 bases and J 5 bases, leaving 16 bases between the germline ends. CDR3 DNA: TGTGCCAGCAGTACCCCAAGTAATTCGGACGAGCAGTACTTC. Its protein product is CASSTPSNSDEQYF.

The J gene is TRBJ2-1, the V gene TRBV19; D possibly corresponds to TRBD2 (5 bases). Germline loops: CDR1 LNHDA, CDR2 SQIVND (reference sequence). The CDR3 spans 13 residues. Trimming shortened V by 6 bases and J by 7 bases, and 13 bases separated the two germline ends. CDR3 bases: TGTGCCAGTAGCAATACTAGGTTTAATGAGCAGTTCTTC. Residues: CASSNTRFNEQFF.

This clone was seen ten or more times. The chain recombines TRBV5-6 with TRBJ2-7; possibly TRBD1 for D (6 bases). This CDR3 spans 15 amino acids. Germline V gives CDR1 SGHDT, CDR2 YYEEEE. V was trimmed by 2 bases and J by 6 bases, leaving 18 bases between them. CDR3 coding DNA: TGTGCCAGCAGCTTCATACAGGGTATTGTGTCCGAGCAGTACTTC. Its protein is CASSFIQGIVSEQYF.

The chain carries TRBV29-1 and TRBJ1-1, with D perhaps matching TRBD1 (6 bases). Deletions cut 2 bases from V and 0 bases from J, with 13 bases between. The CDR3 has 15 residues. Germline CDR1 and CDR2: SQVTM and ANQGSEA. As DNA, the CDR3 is TGCAGCGTTGAAAGGACAGAACCCATGAACACTGAAGCTTTCTTT. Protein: CSVERTEPMNTEAFF. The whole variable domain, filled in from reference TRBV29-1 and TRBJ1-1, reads SAVISQKPSRDICQRGTSLTIQCQVDSQVTMMFWYRQQPGQSLTLIATANQGSEATYESGFVIDKFPISRPNLTFSTLTVSNMSPEDSSIYLCSVERTEPMNTEAFFGQGTRLTVV.

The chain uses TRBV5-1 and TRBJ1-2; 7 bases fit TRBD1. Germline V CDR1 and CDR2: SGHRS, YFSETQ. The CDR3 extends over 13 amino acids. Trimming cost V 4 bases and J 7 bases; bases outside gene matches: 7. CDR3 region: CASSPGAGGGYTF. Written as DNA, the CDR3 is TGCGCCAGCAGCCCCGGAGCAGGGGGTGGCTACACCTTC.

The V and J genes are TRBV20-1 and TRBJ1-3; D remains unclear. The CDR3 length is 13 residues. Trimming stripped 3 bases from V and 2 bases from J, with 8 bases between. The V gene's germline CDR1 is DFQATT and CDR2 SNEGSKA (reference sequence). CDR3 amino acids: CSASPRTGNTIYF. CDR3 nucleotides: TGCAGTGCTAGTCCCAGGACTGGAAACACCATATATTTT.

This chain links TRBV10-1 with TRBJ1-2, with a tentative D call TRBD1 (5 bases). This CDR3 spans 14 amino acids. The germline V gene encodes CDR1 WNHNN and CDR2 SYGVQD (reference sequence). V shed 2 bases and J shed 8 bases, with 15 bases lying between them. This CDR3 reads CASSENPSRGGYTF. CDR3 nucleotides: TGCGCCAGCAGTGAGAATCCCTCAAGGGGCGGCTACACCTTC.

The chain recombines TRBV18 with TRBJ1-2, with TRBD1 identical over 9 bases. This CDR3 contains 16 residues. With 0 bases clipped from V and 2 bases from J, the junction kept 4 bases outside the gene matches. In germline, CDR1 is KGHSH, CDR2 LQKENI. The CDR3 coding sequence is TGTGCCAGCTCACCACCAGGAGGGACAGGGAACTATGGCTACACCTTC. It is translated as CASSPPGGTGNYGYTF.

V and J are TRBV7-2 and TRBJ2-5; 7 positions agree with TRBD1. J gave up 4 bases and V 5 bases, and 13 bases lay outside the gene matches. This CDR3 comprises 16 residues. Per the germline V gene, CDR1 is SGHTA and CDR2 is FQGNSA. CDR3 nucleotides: TGTGCCAGCAGCCCAGAGGGACAGTTGGGGCGAGAGACCCAGTACTTC. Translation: CASSPEGQLGRETQYF.

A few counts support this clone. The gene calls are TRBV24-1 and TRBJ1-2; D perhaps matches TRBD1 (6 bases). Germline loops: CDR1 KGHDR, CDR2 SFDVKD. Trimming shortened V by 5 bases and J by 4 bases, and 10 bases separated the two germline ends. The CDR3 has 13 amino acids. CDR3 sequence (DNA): TGTGCCACCAGTGCGTCAGGGGCCTATGGCTACACCTTC. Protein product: CATSASGAYGYTF.

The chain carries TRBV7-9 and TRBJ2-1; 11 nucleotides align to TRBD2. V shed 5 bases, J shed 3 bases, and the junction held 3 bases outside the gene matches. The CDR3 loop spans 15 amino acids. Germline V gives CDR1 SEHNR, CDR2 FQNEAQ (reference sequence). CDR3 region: CASSLGTSGYNEQFF. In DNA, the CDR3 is TGTGCCAGCAGCCTAGGGACTAGCGGCTACAATGAGCAGTTCTTC. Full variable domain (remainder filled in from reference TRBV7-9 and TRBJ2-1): DTGVSQNPRHKITKRGQNVTFRCDPISEHNRLYWYRQTLGQGPEFLTYFQNEAQLEKSRLLSDRFSAERPKGSFSTLEIQRTEQGDSAMYLCASSLGTSGYNEQFFGPGTRLTVL.

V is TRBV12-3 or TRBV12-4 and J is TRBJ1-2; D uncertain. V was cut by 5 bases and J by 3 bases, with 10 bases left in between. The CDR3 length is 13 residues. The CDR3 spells CASSPAGDYGYTF. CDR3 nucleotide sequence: TGTGCCAGCAGTCCCGCAGGTGACTATGGCTACACCTTC.

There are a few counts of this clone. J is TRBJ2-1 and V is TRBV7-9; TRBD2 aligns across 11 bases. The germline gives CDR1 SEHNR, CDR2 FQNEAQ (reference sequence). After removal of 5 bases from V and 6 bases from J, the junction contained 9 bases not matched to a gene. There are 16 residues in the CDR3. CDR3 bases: TGTGCCAGCAGCCCTGGTGGACTAGCGGGCGCCAATGAGCAGTTCTTC. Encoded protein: CASSPGGLAGANEQFF.

DNA of the CDR3: TGTGCCATCAGTGCGACTAGTGGGGGCACCGGGGAGCTGTTTTTT. This codes for CAISATSGGTGELFF. J is TRBJ2-2 and V is TRBV10-3; maybe TRBD2 (6 bases). The CDR3 totals 15 residues. Trimming stripped 4 bases from V and 4 bases from J, with 13 bases between. Germline lookup yields CDR1 ENHRY and CDR2 SYGVKD.

This chain's CDR3 is CASSGGGSLLSGYGYTF. CDR3 DNA: TGTGCCAGCAGCGGCGGCGGGTCCCTCCTCTCTGGGTATGGCTACACCTTC. J is TRBJ1-2 and V is TRBV9; no clear D. V lost 3 bases, J lost 5 bases, and 23 bases lay in between. Per germline, CDR1 SGDLS and CDR2 YYNGEE. CDR3 length: 17 residues.

CDR3 sequence reads: CASSKGQRYGYTF. In DNA, the CDR3 is TGTGCCAGCAGCAAGGGGCAGCGCTATGGCTACACCTTC. The V gene is TRBV11-3, the J gene TRBJ1-2; D perhaps matches TRBD1 (5 bases). V dropped 5 bases and J dropped 4 bases, with 11 bases sitting between them. The CDR3 has 13 amino acids. In germline, CDR1 is SGHNT, CDR2 YENEEA.

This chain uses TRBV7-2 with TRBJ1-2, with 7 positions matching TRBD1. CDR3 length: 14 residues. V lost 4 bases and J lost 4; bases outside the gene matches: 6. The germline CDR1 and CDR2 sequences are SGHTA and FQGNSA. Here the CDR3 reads CASSYRDSFYGYTF. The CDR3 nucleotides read TGTGCCAGCAGCTACCGGGACAGCTTCTATGGCTACACCTTC.